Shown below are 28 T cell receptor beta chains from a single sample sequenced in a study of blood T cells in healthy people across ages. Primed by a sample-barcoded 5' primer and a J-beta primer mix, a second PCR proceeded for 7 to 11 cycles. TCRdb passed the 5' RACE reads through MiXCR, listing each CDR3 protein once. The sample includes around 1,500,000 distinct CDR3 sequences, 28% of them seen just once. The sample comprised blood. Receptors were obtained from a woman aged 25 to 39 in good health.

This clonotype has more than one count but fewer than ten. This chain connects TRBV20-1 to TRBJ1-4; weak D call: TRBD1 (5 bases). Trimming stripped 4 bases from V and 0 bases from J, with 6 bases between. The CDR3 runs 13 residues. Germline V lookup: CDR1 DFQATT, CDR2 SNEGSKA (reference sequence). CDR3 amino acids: CSATGSTNEKLFF. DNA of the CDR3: TGCAGTGCTACAGGGTCAACTAATGAAAAACTGTTTTTT.

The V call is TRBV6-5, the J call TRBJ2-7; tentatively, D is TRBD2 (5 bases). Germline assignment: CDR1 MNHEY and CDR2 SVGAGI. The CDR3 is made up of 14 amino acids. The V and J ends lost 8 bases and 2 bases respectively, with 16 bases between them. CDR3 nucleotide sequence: TGTGCCAGCGGTCGGGATACCAGCACCTACGAGCAGTACTTC. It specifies CASGRDTSTYEQYF.

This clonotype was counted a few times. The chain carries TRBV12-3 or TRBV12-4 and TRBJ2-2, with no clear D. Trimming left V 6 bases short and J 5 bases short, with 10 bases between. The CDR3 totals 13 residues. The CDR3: CASRLSWTGELFF. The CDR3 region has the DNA TGTGCCAGCAGGCTCTCCTGGACCGGGGAGCTGTTTTTT.

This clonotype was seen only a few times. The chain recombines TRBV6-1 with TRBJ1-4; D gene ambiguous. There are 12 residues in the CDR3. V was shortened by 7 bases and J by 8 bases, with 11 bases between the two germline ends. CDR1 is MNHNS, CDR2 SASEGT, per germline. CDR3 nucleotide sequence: TGTGCCAGCAAGAGGCGAGGGGAAAAACTGTTTTTT. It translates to CASKRRGEKLFF.

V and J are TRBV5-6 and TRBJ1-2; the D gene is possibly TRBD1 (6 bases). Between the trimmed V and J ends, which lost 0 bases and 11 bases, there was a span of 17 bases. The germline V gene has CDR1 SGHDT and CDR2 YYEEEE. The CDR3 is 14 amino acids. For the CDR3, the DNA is TGTGCCAGCAGCTTGGCGCAGGGGCGAGGTGGTTACACCTTC. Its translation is CASSLAQGRGGYTF.

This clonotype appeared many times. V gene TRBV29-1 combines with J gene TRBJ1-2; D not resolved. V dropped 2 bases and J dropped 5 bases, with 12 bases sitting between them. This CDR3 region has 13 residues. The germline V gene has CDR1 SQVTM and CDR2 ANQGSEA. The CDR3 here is CSVEPGGEYGYTF. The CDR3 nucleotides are TGCAGCGTTGAACCCGGCGGCGAATATGGCTACACCTTC. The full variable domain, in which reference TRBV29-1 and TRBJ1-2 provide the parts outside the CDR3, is SAVISQKPSRDICQRGTSLTIQCQVDSQVTMMFWYRQQPGQSLTLIATANQGSEATYESGFVIDKFPISRPNLTFSTLTVSNMSPEDSSIYLCSVEPGGEYGYTFGSGTRLTVV.

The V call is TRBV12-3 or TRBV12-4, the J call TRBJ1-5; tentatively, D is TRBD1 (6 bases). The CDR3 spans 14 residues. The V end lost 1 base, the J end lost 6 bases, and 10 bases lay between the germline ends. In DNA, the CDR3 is TGTGCCAGCAGTTTAGGGGGGCGGACTCAGCCCCAGCATTTT. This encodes CASSLGGRTQPQHF.

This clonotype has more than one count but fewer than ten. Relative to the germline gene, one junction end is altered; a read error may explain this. The CDR3 spells CAISERQGGPCEQYF. The CDR3 DNA is TGCGCCATCAGTGAGCGACAGGGTGGCCCCTGCGAGCAGTACTTC. The chain joins TRBV10-3 to TRBJ2-7; 7 bases match TRBD1. Germline-derived CDR1 and CDR2 are ENHRY and SYGVKD. The CDR3 totals 15 residues.

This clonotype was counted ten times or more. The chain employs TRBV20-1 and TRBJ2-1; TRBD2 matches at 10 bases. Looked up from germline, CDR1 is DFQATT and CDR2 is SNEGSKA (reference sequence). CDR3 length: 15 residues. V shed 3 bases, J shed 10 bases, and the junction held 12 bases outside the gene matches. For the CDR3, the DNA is TGCAGTGCTAGGCCACTAGCGGGGTTTGGGAACGAGCAGTTCTTC. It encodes CSARPLAGFGNEQFF.

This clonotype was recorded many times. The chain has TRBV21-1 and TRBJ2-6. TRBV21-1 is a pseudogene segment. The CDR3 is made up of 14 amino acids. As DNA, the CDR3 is TGTGCCAGCAACAGCCCATTGGGGGCCAACGTCCTGACTTTC. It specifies CASNSPLGANVLTF.

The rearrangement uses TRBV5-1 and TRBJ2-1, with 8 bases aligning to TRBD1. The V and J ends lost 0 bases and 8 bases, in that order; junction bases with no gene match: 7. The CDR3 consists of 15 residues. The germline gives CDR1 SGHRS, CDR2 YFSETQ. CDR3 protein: CASSLVQGAFDEQFF. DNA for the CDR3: TGCGCCAGCAGCTTGGTTCAGGGGGCTTTCGATGAGCAGTTCTTC.

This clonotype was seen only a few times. CDR3 nucleotide sequence: TGCGCCAGCAGCCTGCATGGGGGTGGGGGGAACACTGAAGCTTTCTTT. Translation gives CASSLHGGGGNTEAFF. The V and J genes are TRBV5-1 and TRBJ1-1, with a weak D call TRBD1 (5 bases). V was trimmed by 4 bases and J by 1 base, leaving 17 bases between them. Per germline, CDR1 SGHRS and CDR2 YFSETQ. The CDR3 covers 16 residues.

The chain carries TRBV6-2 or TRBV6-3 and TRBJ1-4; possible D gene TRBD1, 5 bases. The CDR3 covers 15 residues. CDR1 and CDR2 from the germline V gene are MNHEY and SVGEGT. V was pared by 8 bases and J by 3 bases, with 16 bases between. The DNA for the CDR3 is TGTGCCAGCTGCGCCGGGGCCCGGGCTAATGAAAAACTGTTTTTT. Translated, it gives CASCAGARANEKLFF.

The DNA for the CDR3 is TGTGCCAGCAGTTTTCCGGGACAGTACACTGAAGCTTTCTTT. Amino acid sequence: CASSFPGQYTEAFF. The genes are TRBV12-3 or TRBV12-4 and TRBJ1-1; 7 bases match TRBD1. J was trimmed by 3 bases and V by 3 bases; bases with no gene match: 4. This CDR3 is 14 amino acids long.

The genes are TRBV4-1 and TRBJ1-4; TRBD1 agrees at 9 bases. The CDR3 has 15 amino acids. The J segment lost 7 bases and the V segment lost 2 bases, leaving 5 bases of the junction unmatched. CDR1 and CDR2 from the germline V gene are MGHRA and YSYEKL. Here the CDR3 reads CASSQTGTGTEKLFF. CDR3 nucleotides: TGCGCCAGCAGCCAAACCGGGACAGGGACTGAAAAACTGTTTTTT.

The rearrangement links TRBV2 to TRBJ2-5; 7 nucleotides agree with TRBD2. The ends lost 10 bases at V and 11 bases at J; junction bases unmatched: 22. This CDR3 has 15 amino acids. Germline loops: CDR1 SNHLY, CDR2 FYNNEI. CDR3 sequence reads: CATGENAGEGNEQYF. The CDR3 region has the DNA TGTGCCACCGGAGAAAATGCGGGAGAAGGAAATGAGCAGTACTTC.

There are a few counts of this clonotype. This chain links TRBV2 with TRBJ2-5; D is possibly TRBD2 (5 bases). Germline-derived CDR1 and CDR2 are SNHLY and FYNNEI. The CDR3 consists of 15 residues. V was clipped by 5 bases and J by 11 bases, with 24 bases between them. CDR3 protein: CASSLFVGAFSEQYF. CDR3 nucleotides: TGTGCCAGCAGTTTGTTTGTGGGAGCCTTTAGTGAGCAGTACTTC.

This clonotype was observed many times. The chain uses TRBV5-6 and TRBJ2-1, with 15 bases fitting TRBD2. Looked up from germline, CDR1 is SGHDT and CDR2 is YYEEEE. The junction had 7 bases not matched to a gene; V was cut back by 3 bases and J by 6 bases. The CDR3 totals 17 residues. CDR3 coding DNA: TGTGCCAGCAGCTCGGGACTAGCGGGGGGAGGTGGCAATGAGCAGTTCTTC. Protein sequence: CASSSGLAGGGGNEQFF.

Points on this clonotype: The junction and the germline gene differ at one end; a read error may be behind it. The CDR3 region has the DNA TGTGCCAGCAGCTTACCCAGGGGACCCTACAATAAGCAGTTCTTC. Translated, it gives CASSLPRGPYNKQFF. The V gene is TRBV11-2, the J gene TRBJ2-1, with TRBD1 as a possible D gene (6 bases). Germline-derived CDR1 and CDR2 are SGHAT and FQNNGV. This CDR3 is built from 15 residues.

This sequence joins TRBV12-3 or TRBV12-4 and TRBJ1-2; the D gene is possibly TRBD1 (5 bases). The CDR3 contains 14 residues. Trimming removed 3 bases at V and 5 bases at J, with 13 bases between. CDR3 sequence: CASSFRGSSYGYTF. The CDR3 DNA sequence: TGTGCCAGCAGTTTTAGGGGCAGTTCTTATGGCTACACCTTC.

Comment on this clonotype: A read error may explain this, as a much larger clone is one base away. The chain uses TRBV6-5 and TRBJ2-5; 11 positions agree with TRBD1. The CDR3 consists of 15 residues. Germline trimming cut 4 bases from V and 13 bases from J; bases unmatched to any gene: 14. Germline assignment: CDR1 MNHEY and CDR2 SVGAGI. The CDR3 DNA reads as TGTGCCAGCAGTTCGCTCAGGACAGGGGGCGCCGAGCGGTACTTC. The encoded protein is CASSSLRTGGAERYF.

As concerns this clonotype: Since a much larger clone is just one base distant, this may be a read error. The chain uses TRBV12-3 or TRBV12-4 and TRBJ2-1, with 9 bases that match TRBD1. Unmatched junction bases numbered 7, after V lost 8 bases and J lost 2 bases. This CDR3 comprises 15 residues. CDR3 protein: CASCSTGGAYNEQFF. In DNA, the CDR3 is TGTGCCAGCTGTTCTACAGGGGGCGCCTACAATGAGCAGTTCTTC.

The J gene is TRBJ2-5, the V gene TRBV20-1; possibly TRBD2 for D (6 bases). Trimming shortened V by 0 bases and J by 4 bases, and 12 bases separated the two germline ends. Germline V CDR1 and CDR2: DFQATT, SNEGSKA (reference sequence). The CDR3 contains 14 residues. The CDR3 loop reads CSARDDRGSETQYF. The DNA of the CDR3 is TGCAGTGCTAGAGATGACCGGGGGTCAGAGACCCAGTACTTC.

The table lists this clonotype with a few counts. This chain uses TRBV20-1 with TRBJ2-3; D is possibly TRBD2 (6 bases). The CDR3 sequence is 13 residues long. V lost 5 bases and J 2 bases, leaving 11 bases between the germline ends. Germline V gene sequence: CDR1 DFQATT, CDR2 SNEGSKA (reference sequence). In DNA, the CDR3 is TGCAGTGCTGTGGCGGGATCCACAGATACGCAGTATTTT. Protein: CSAVAGSTDTQYF.

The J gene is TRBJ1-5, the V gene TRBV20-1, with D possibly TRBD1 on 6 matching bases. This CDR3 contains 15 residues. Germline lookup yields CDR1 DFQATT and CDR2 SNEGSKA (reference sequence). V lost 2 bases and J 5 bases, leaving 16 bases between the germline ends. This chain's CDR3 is CSARLRTVGDQPQHF. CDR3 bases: TGCAGTGCTAGATTGAGGACAGTGGGGGATCAGCCCCAGCATTTT.

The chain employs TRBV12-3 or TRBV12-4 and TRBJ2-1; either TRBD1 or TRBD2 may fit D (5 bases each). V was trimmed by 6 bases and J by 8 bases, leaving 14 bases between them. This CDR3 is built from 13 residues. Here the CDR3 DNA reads TGTGCCAGCAGCCTGCAGGGAGCATATGAGCAGTTCTTC. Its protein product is CASSLQGAYEQFF.

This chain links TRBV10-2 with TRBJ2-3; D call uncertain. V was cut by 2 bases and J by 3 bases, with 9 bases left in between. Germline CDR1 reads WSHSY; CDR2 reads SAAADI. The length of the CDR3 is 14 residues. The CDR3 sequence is CASSEAERTDTQYF. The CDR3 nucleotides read TGCGCCAGCAGTGAGGCGGAGAGAACAGATACGCAGTATTTT.

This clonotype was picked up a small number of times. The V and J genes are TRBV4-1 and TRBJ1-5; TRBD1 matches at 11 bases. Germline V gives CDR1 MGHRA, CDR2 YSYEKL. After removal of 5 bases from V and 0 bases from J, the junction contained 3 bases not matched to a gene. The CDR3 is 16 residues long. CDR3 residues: CASSKGTGGSNQPQHF. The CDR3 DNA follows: TGCGCCAGCAGCAAAGGGACAGGGGGTAGCAATCAGCCCCAGCATTTT.